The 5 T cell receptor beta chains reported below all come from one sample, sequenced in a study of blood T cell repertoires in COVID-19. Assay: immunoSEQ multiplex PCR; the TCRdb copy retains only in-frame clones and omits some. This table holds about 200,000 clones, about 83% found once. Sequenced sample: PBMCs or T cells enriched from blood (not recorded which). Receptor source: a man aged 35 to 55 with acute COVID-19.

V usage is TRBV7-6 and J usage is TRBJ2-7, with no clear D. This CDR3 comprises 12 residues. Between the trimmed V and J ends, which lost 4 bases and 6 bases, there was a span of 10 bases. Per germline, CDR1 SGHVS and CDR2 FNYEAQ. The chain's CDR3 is CASSSVIGEQYF. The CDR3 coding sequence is TGTGCCAGCAGCTCCGTTATCGGCGAGCAGTACTTC.

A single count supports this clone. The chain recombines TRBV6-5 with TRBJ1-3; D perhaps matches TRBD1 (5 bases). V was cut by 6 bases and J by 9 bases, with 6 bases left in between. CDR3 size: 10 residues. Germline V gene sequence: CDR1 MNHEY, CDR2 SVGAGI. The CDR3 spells CASRGGTIYF. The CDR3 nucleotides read TGTGCCAGCAGGGGGGGCACCATATATTTT.

The CDR3 loop is CASRLATPNEQFF. The CDR3 bases are TGCGCCAGCAGGCTAGCGACCCCCAATGAGCAGTTCTTC. This rearrangement joins TRBV5-1 to TRBJ2-1; perhaps TRBD2 as D (6 bases). The CDR3 has 13 amino acids. V gave up 5 bases and J gave up 6 bases, with 12 bases separating them. Germline V CDR1 and CDR2: SGHRS, YFSETQ.

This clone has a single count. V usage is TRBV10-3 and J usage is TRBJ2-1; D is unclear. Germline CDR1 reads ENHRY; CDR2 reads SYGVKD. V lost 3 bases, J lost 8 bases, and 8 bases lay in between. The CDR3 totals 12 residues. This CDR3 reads CAISDSTHEQFF. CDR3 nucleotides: TGTGCCATCAGTGACTCGACACATGAGCAGTTCTTC.

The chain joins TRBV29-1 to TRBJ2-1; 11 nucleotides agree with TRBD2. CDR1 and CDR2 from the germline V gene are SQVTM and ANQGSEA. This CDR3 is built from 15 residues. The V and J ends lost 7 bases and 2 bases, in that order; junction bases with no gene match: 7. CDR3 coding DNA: TGCAGCGCAAGATCGGGACTAGCGGCCTACAATGAGCAGTTCTTC. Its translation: CSARSGLAAYNEQFF.